This entry concerns a single T cell receptor beta chain. What this receptor recognizes is not known. No quality values exist for individual bases; no much larger clone is one base distant. Cut back by 5 bases and 4 bases, the V and J ends lie 17 bases apart. From the cysteine up to the phenylalanine, the CDR3 has a length of 14 residues. The retained sequence is limited to the CDR3, 42 bases, with the frame set at the first base. CDR1 SQVTM and CDR2 ANQGSEA are derived from the germline V gene. These data belong to a study of T cell repertoires in cytomegalovirus infection (dated by TCRdb to the late 2010s). Background on the whole study: Because public TCR beta signatures pointed to carriage of CMV infection together with the matching HLA type, the HLA type of each donor mattered for the analysis. The paper's findings and limits, for the study overall: Cumulative frequency of public TCR beta family members discriminated carriers of CMV infection plus the relevant HLA type in this cohort and an independent 352-donor cohort. The ex vivo response was dominated by HLA-C-restricted CMV-specific TCR beta clonotypes, which also provided the single most frequent clonotype in two of eight donors.

Sequencing used an Illumina HiSeq 1500. TCRdb reprocessing: public reads trimmed at Q25 with fastp, clones called with MiXCR, in-frame beta chains kept. Rows matching on CDR3 protein sequence are summarized as one entry with the most common DNA and genes. The sample yields roughly 310,000 distinct CDR3 sequences; about a sixth were counted once. 12% of the sample is in the top ten clones. The receptor chain draws on TRBV29-1 and TRBJ2-5; the D gene is perhaps TRBD1 or TRBD2, as each covers 5 bases. Sequenced sample: PBMCs. This receptor was identified in a human donor in good health (CMV status not recorded). Some clones in this sample may be carry-over from other donors' samples. DNA sequence: TGCAGCGTTATCCAAGGGCCCGGGGCAGAGACCCAGTACTTC. Translated, this is CSVIQGPGAETQYF.